The sample holds a few counts of the clone carrying this T cell receptor (beta chain). Germline assignment: CDR1 SGHKS and CDR2 YYEKEE (reference sequence). The CDR3 has 14 residues. Deletions cut 1 base from V and 4 bases from J, with 10 bases between. TCRdb recomputed calls from the reads with MiXCR, one row per CDR3 protein. This sample has 350,000 to 450,000 distinct CDR3 sequences, with roughly 18% found just once. These data originate in a study of T cell repertoires in cytomegalovirus infection. This receptor was obtained from a human donor in good health (CMV status not recorded). Some clones in this sample may be carry-over from other donors' samples. The chain has TRBV5-5 and TRBJ2-3; no clear D gene. The sequenced sample consisted of PBMCs. The CDR3 reads CASSLRATPDTQYF. Written as DNA, the CDR3 is TGTGCCAGCAGCTTGAGGGCCACCCCAGATACGCAGTATTTT. Combining the CDR3 with reference TRBV5-5 and TRBJ2-3 gives the whole variable domain DAGVTQSPTHLIKTRGQQVTLRCSPISGHKSVSWYQQVLGQGPQFIFQYYEKEERGRGNFPDRFSARQFPNYSSELNVNALLLGDSALYLCASSLRATPDTQYFGPGTRLTVL.